These 32 T cell receptor beta chains share one sample of origin, sequenced in a study of long-term antiretroviral therapy in people with HIV. Investigators performed immunoSEQ version v3.0 at survey level. Libraries were prepared by immunoSEQ multiplex PCR; TCRdb keeps only in-frame clonotypes and omits some of them. The data show about 22,000 clones, roughly 82% seen once. The sequencing used unsorted PBMCs, collected 0.1 years before starting antiretroviral therapy. Receptor source: a man aged 18 to 29 with HIV.

The genes are TRBV27 and TRBJ1-1; 7 nucleotides agree with TRBD1. CDR1 is MNHEY and CDR2 is SMNVEV in the germline V gene (reference sequence). This CDR3 comprises 15 residues. The J segment lost 5 bases and the V segment lost 4 bases, leaving 10 bases of the junction unmatched. In DNA form, the CDR3 reads TGTGCCAGCAGTTCCCAGACAGGGTGGGTAACTGAAGCTTTCTTT. Amino acids: CASSSQTGWVTEAFF.

The V call is TRBV9, the J call TRBJ2-2, with unresolved D. CDR3 size: 13 residues. Between the trimmed V and J ends, which lost 0 bases and 7 bases, there was a span of 7 bases. In germline, CDR1 is SGDLS, CDR2 YYNGEE. As DNA, the CDR3 is TGTGCCAGCAGCGTAGCGTTAAGCGGGGAGCTGTTTTTT. It codes for CASSVALSGELFF.

The rearrangement uses TRBV7-2 and TRBJ2-2; D gene ambiguous. This CDR3 region has 15 residues. V lost 1 base and J 0 bases, leaving 6 bases between the germline ends. CDR1 is SGHTA and CDR2 is FQGNSA in the germline V gene. The CDR3 region has the DNA TGTGCCAGCAGCTTAGTAGGGCCGAACACCGGGGAGCTGTTTTTT. Translated: CASSLVGPNTGELFF.

This chain uses TRBV5-4 with TRBJ1-5, with a tentative D call TRBD1 (5 bases). Trimming cost V 3 bases and J 0 bases, with 13 bases left between them. CDR3 length: 16 residues. CDR1 and CDR2 from the germline V gene are SGHNT and YYREEE (reference sequence). This chain's CDR3 is CASSYGGNPSNQPQHF. In DNA, the CDR3 is TGTGCCAGCAGCTATGGGGGGAACCCTAGCAATCAGCCCCAGCATTTT.

The CDR3 nucleotides read TGTGCCAGCAGTTTACCTCAGGGAAATGAGCAGTTCTTC. Amino acid sequence: CASSLPQGNEQFF. The chain joins TRBV28 to TRBJ2-1; a possible D gene is TRBD1 (5 bases). Trimming took off 2 bases at V and 7 bases at J, with 9 bases between the two ends. The germline V gene has CDR1 MDHEN and CDR2 SYDVKM. The CDR3 consists of 13 residues.

The chain couples TRBV27 to TRBJ2-5; TRBD2 might be the D (6 bases). Germline V gene lookup returns CDR1 MNHEY and CDR2 SMNVEV (reference sequence). The CDR3 loop spans 13 amino acids. V dropped 4 bases and J dropped 4 bases, with 10 bases sitting between them. CDR3 amino acids: CASSWGLRETQYF. DNA for the CDR3: TGTGCCAGCAGTTGGGGACTGAGAGAGACCCAGTACTTC.

The chain uses TRBV7-9 and TRBJ1-2, with a tentative D call TRBD1 (6 bases). The CDR3 extends over 14 amino acids. Per germline, CDR1 SEHNR and CDR2 FQNEAQ (reference sequence). V was trimmed by 0 bases and J by 8 bases, leaving 13 bases between them. The DNA for the CDR3 is TGTGCCAGCAGCTTAGCGGGGCCAGGGGAAGGCTACACCTTC. It is translated as CASSLAGPGEGYTF.

This chain joins TRBV30 and TRBJ2-7; 8 bases are a match to TRBD1. The CDR3 sequence is 13 residues long. Germline values: CDR1 GTSNPN, CDR2 SVGIG (reference sequence). The V and J ends lost 4 bases and 6 bases, in that order; junction bases with no gene match: 8. The DNA of the CDR3 is TGTGCCTGGACTCGGGACAGGTCTACCGAGCAGTACTTC. This encodes CAWTRDRSTEQYF.

The chain carries TRBV11-2 and TRBJ2-3; D perhaps matches TRBD1 (5 bases). CDR1 and CDR2 (germline): SGHAT, FQNNGV. The CDR3 spans 15 residues. Trimming shortened V by 1 base and J by 1 base, and 9 bases separated the two germline ends. The CDR3 DNA sequence: TGTGCCAGCAGCTTAGGGCCCAGGGGCACAGATACGCAGTATTTT. It specifies CASSLGPRGTDTQYF.

The chain uses TRBV19 and TRBJ2-1; no reliable D call. The V gene lost 1 base and the J gene lost 6 bases, with 10 bases spanning the gap. Per germline, CDR1 LNHDA and CDR2 SQIVND (reference sequence). The CDR3 totals 14 residues. CDR3 in DNA: TGTGCCAGTAGTATAGGGTACGGGCTCAATGAGCAGTTCTTC. This codes for CASSIGYGLNEQFF.

Relative to its sample, this clone is medium-sized. This rearrangement joins TRBV5-6 to TRBJ2-7, with 9 bases fitting TRBD2. This CDR3 spans 14 amino acids. Germline-derived CDR1 and CDR2 are SGHDT and YYEEEE. V was pared by 4 bases and J by 4 bases, with 6 bases of the junction left unmatched. CDR3 in amino acids: CASSPGLAFYEQYF. CDR3 DNA: TGTGCCAGCAGCCCGGGACTAGCTTTTTACGAGCAGTACTTC.

V gene TRBV4-3 combines with J gene TRBJ2-3; 9 bases agree with TRBD2. J was trimmed by 6 bases and V by 0 bases; bases with no gene match: 7. The CDR3 covers 16 residues. Germline V gives CDR1 LGHNA, CDR2 YSLEER. The CDR3 loop is CASSQDLAGGDDTQYF. The CDR3 DNA sequence: TGCGCCAGCAGCCAAGATCTGGCGGGAGGGGACGATACGCAGTATTTT.

J is TRBJ2-7 and V is TRBV10-3; 11 bases fit TRBD1. Unmatched junction bases numbered 6, after V lost 4 bases and J lost 1 base. Germline V gives CDR1 ENHRY, CDR2 SYGVKD. The CDR3 runs 16 residues. CDR3 amino acids: CAISVARDRGSYEQYF. The DNA for the CDR3 is TGTGCCATCAGTGTGGCCCGGGACAGGGGGTCCTACGAGCAGTACTTC.

The chain joins TRBV5-1 to TRBJ2-3, with 9 positions matching TRBD1. CDR3 length: 17 residues. V shed 3 bases and J 3 bases; nucleotides not matched to a gene: 11. Germline CDR1 and CDR2: SGHRS and YFSETQ. This CDR3 is CASSSFKTGQGTDTQYF. CDR3 nucleotide sequence: TGCGCCAGCAGCTCTTTCAAAACGGGACAGGGAACAGATACGCAGTATTTT. Variable domain in full (rest from reference TRBV5-1 and TRBJ2-3): KAGVTQTPRYLIKTRGQQVTLSCSPISGHRSVSWYQQTPGQGLQFLFEYFSETQRNKGNFPGRFSGRQFSNSRSEMNVSTLELGDSALYLCASSSFKTGQGTDTQYFGPGTRLTVL.

Here the CDR3 reads CASRTPGATYGYTF. The CDR3 DNA reads as TGTGCCAGCAGGACACCAGGGGCAACCTATGGCTACACCTTC. The chain combines TRBV2 with TRBJ1-2, with D perhaps matching TRBD1 (6 bases). CDR3 size: 14 residues. V lost 6 bases and J lost 4, with 15 bases in between. The germline V gene has CDR1 SNHLY and CDR2 FYNNEI.

The chain joins TRBV7-8 to TRBJ1-2, with D unresolved. CDR1 is SGHVS and CDR2 is FQNEAQ in the germline V gene. The CDR3 has 15 residues. V lost 2 bases to trimming and J lost 4 bases, with 14 bases between them. The CDR3 loop reads CASSLWAPTGYGYTF. CDR3 DNA sequence: TGTGCCAGCAGCTTATGGGCACCGACGGGCTATGGCTACACCTTC.

Within the sample, this clone is medium-sized. This sequence joins TRBV5-5 and TRBJ2-1; maybe TRBD2 (6 bases). Germline V gene sequence: CDR1 SGHKS, CDR2 YYEKEE (reference sequence). The germline V and J ends were trimmed by 1 base and 9 bases, with 11 bases remaining between them. CDR3 size: 13 residues. CDR3 nucleotides: TGTGCCAGCAGCTTGCTCGCCGGGAGTGAGCAGTTCTTC. Its protein product is CASSLLAGSEQFF.

The chain recombines TRBV14 with TRBJ2-5; D is undetermined. Germline V gives CDR1 SGHDN, CDR2 FVKESK. The CDR3 loop spans 14 amino acids. The ends were cut back, 4 bases at V and 5 bases at J, with 14 bases in the middle. CDR3: CASSPSFSAETQYF. The DNA of the CDR3 is TGTGCCAGCAGCCCGTCATTCTCGGCGGAGACCCAGTACTTC.

This chain connects TRBV7-9 to TRBJ2-1; 8 nucleotides line up with TRBD2. V was clipped by 2 bases and J by 9 bases; unmatched bases: 9. Germline lookup yields CDR1 SEHNR and CDR2 FQNEAQ (reference sequence). This CDR3 is built from 15 residues. The CDR3 loop reads CASSLFSGGPPEQFF. The CDR3 nucleotides are TGTGCCAGCAGCTTATTCTCGGGGGGGCCTCCTGAGCAGTTCTTC.

The chain couples TRBV28 to TRBJ2-7, with a tentative D call TRBD1 (6 bases). This CDR3 is built from 14 residues. Trimming took 1 base from V and 5 from J, leaving 12 bases between them. The germline V gene encodes CDR1 MDHEN and CDR2 SYDVKM. In nucleotides, the CDR3 is TGTGCCAGCAGTTTATCTTCAGGGACAAACGAGCAGTACTTC. It specifies CASSLSSGTNEQYF.

CDR3 region: CASSVALRTGELFF. The CDR3 DNA reads as TGTGCCAGCAGCGTAGCCTTGCGAACCGGGGAGCTGTTTTTT. The rearrangement joins TRBV9 to TRBJ2-2; no firm D call. CDR1 and CDR2 (germline): SGDLS, YYNGEE. CDR3 size: 14 residues. Trimming left V 0 bases short and J 5 bases short, with 8 bases between.

V and J are TRBV19 and TRBJ2-7; D gene uncertain. CDR3 size: 13 residues. Trimming stripped 4 bases from V and 5 bases from J, with 12 bases between. Germline V lookup: CDR1 LNHDA, CDR2 SQIVND (reference sequence). The CDR3 reads CASSRLENDEQYF. The CDR3 DNA is TGTGCCAGTAGTAGGCTAGAAAACGACGAGCAGTACTTC.

This clone is a singleton in its sample. The chain employs TRBV7-8 and TRBJ2-3; 7 nucleotides match TRBD2. Germline V CDR1 and CDR2: SGHVS, FQNEAQ. The trim removed 3 bases at V and 1 base at J, leaving 10 bases unmatched. The CDR3 is 17 amino acids. CDR3 nucleotide sequence: TGTGCCAGCAGCTTCCCGACACGGAGCGGGGGCACAGATACGCAGTATTTT. Its protein product is CASSFPTRSGGTDTQYF. Full variable domain (rest looked up from reference TRBV7-8 and TRBJ2-3): GAGVSQSPRYKVAKRGQDVALRCDPISGHVSLFWYQQALGQGPEFLTYFQNEAQLDKSGLPSDRFFAERPEGSVSTLKIQRTQQEDSAVYLCASSFPTRSGGTDTQYFGPGTRLTVL.

This clone was counted between two and nine times. The V gene is TRBV4-1, the J gene TRBJ2-7; D ambiguous. V dropped 0 bases and J dropped 3 bases, with 6 bases sitting between them. This CDR3 is 13 amino acids long. CDR1 is MGHRA and CDR2 is YSYEKL in the germline V gene. CDR3 bases: TGCGCCAGCAGCCAAGATTTCAGCTACGAGCAGTACTTC. Its translation: CASSQDFSYEQYF.

As for this clone: One end of the junction varies from germline; a read error may be responsible. In nucleotides, the CDR3 is TGCGCCAGCAGTTTGGGGGCACAAGAAAAACTGTTTTTT. Its protein product is CASSLGAQEKLFF. The chain links TRBV5-1 to TRBJ1-4; weak D call: TRBD1 (6 bases). The CDR3 totals 13 residues. CDR1 is SGHRS, CDR2 YFSETQ, per germline. The whole variable domain, remainder taken from reference TRBV5-1 and TRBJ1-4, is KAGVTQTPRYLIKTRGQQVTLSCSPISGHRSVSWYQQTPGQGLQFLFEYFSETQRNKGNFPGRFSGRQFSNSRSEMNVSTLELGDSALYLCASSLGAQEKLFFGSGTQLSVL.

The chain combines TRBV7-2 with TRBJ2-1; D remains unclear. CDR3 length equals 15 residues. Per the germline V gene, CDR1 is SGHTA and CDR2 is FQGNSA. Trimming took off 1 base at V and 7 bases at J, with 14 bases between the two ends. CDR3 loop: CASSLEGRFWNEQFF. DNA of the CDR3: TGTGCCAGCAGCTTAGAAGGGCGCTTTTGGAATGAGCAGTTCTTC.

The V call is TRBV5-1, the J call TRBJ1-3; perhaps TRBD1 as D (5 bases). V was shortened by 1 base and J by 3 bases, with 11 bases between the two germline ends. Germline V gene lookup returns CDR1 SGHRS and CDR2 YFSETQ. The CDR3 is 15 amino acids. CDR3 sequence: CASSLMPGSGNTIYF. In DNA form, the CDR3 reads TGCGCCAGCAGCTTGATGCCAGGGAGTGGAAACACCATATATTTT.

A few counts support this clone. The genes are TRBV2 and TRBJ2-7; 7 positions match TRBD1. This CDR3 has 12 amino acids. The V gene's germline CDR1 is SNHLY and CDR2 FYNNEI. J was trimmed by 6 bases and V by 6 bases; bases with no gene match: 5. The CDR3 is CASSNDRAEQYF. CDR3 DNA sequence: TGTGCCAGCAGCAATGACAGGGCCGAGCAGTACTTC. The full variable domain, rest sourced from reference TRBV2 and TRBJ2-7, is EPEVTQTPSHQVTQMGQEVILRCVPISNHLYFYWYRQILGQKVEFLVSFYNNEISEKSEIFDDQFSVERPDGSNFTLKIRSTKLEDSAMYFCASSNDRAEQYFGPGTRLTVT.

As regards this clone: Other DNA sequences in this specimen translate into the identical CDR3. The chain recombines TRBV12-5 with TRBJ2-7; tentative D call: TRBD1 (6 bases). The CDR3 sequence is 13 residues long. V lost 3 bases, J lost 4 bases, and 10 bases lay in between. CDR1 is LGHNT, CDR2 FRNRAP, per germline. The CDR3 DNA reads as TGTGCTAGTGGTTTTGGGCAGGGGTACGAGCAGTACTTC. Residues: CASGFGQGYEQYF.

The V and J genes are TRBV4-2 and TRBJ2-1; TRBD1 is a possible D gene (6 bases). The CDR3 has 15 residues. V was pared by 0 bases and J by 10 bases, with 16 bases between. Germline V gives CDR1 LGHNA, CDR2 YNFKEQ. The DNA of the CDR3 is TGTGCCAGCAGCCAAGAAGGCGGTAATCAGGGGGAGCAGTTCTTC. Translation: CASSQEGGNQGEQFF.

The chain links TRBV11-1 to TRBJ2-1, with a weak D call TRBD2 (6 bases). Germline V lookup: CDR1 SGHAT, CDR2 FQDESV (reference sequence). This CDR3 spans 15 amino acids. The V end was cut by 3 bases, the J end by 6 bases, with 15 bases between. This CDR3 is CASSFNVWGGNEQFF. In nucleotides, the CDR3 is TGTGCCAGCAGCTTTAATGTTTGGGGAGGCAATGAGCAGTTCTTC. The whole variable domain, filled in from reference TRBV11-1 and TRBJ2-1, reads EAEVAQSPRYKITEKSQAVAFWCDPISGHATLYWYRQILGQGPELLVQFQDESVVDDSQLPKDRFSAERLKGVDSTLKIQPAELGDSAMYLCASSFNVWGGNEQFFGPGTRLTVL.

In its sample, this clone was seen a few times. This chain connects TRBV6-1 to TRBJ2-3; unclear D gene. Germline CDR1 and CDR2: MNHNS and SASEGT. The V end was cut by 6 bases, the J end by 2 bases, with 15 bases between. CDR3 length: 15 amino acids. CDR3 amino acids: CASSQDPTVTDTQYF. The CDR3 DNA follows: TGTGCCAGCAGCCAGGACCCTACTGTCACAGATACGCAGTATTTT.